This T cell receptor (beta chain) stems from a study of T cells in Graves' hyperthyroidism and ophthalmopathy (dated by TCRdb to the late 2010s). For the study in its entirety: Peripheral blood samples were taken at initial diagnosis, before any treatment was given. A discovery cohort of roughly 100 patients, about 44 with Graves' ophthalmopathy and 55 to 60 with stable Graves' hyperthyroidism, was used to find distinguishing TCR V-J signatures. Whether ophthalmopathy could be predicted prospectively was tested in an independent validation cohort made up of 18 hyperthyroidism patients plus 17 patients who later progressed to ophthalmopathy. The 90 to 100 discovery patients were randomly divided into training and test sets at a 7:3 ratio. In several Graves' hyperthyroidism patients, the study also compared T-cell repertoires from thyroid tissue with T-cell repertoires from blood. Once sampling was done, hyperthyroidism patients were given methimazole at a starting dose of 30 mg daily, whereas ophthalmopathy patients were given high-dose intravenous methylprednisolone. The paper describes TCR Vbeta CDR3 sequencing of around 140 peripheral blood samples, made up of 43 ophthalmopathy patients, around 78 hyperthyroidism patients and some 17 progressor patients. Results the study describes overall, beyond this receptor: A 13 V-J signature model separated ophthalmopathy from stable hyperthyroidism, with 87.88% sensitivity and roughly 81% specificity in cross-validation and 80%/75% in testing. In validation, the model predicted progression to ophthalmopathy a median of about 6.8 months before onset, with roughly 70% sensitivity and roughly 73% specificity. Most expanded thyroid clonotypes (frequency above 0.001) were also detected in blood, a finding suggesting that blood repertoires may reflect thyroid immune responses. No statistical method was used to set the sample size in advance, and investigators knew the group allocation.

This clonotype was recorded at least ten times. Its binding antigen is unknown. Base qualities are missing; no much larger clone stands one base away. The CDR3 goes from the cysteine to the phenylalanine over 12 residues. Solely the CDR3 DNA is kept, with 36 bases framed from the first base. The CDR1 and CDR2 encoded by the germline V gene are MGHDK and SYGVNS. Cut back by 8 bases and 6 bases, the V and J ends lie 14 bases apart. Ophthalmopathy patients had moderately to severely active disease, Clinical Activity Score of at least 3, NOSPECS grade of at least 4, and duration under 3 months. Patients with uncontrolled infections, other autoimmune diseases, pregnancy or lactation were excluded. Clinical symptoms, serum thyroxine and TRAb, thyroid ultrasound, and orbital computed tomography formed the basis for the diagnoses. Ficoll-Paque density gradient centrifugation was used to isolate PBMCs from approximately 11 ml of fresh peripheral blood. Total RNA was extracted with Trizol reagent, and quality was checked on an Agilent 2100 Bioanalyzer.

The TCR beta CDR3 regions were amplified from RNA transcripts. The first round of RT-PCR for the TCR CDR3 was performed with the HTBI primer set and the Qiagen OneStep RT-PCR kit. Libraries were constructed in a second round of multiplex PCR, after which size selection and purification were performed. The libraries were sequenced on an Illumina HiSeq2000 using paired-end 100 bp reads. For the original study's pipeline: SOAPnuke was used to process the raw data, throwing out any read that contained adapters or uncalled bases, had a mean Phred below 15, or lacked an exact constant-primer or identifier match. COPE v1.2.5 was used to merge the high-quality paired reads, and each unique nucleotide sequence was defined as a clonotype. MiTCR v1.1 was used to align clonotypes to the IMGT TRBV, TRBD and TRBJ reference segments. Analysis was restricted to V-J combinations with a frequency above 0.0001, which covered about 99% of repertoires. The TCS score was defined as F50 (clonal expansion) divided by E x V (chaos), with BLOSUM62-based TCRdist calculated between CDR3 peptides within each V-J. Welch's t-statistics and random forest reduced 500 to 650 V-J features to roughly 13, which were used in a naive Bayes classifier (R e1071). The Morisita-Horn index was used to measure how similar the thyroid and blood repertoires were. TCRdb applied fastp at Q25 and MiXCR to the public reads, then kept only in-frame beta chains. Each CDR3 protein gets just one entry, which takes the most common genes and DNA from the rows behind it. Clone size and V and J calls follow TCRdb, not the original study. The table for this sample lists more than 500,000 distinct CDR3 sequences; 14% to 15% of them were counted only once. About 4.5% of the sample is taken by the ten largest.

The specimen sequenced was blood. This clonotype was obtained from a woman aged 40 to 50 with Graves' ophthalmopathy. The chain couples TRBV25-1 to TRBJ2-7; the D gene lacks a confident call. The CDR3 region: CASETLGGEQYF. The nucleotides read TGTGCCAGCGAAACCCTTGGCGGCGAGCAGTACTTC.